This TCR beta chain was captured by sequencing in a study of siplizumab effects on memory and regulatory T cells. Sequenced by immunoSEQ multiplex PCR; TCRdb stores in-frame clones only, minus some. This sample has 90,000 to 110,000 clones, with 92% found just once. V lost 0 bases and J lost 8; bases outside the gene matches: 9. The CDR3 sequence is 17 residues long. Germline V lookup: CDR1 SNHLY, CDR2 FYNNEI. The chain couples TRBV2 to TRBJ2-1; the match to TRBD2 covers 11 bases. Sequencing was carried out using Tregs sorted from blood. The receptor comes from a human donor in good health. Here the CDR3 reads CASSEALLAGGGDEQFF. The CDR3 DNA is TGTGCCAGCAGTGAAGCCTTGCTAGCGGGAGGTGGCGATGAGCAGTTCTTC.